The 9 T cell receptor beta chains below come from one sample, sequenced in a study of siplizumab effects on memory and regulatory T cells. Generated by immunoSEQ multiplex PCR, the TCRdb table keeps only in-frame clones and is missing some. Of under 7,500 clones in the sample, around 72% were seen once. The sequencing input was effector memory CD8+ T cells sorted from blood. Noted subset: unstimulated CD8+ effector memory T cells. The receptors here all came from a human donor in good health.

The chain employs TRBV7-7 and TRBJ2-5; D is ambiguous. The CDR3 spans 10 residues. Trimming cost V 6 bases and J 5 bases, with 4 bases left between them. CDR1 is SSHAT, CDR2 FNYEAQ, per germline (reference sequence). This chain's CDR3 is CASSAETQYF. The CDR3 DNA sequence: TGTGCCAGCAGTGCGGAGACCCAGTACTTC.

The chain joins TRBV5-1 to TRBJ2-5; TRBD2 matches at 7 bases. Trimming removed 1 base from V and 4 bases from J; junction bases left unmatched: 10. The CDR3 is 16 residues long. The V gene's germline CDR1 is SGHRS and CDR2 YFSETQ. CDR3 nucleotides: TGCGCCAGCAGCTTGCTTGGTCTAGCGGACGCAGAGACCCAGTACTTC. It translates to CASSLLGLADAETQYF.

The J gene is TRBJ2-5, the V gene TRBV28; 7 nucleotides agree with TRBD2. With V trimmed by 1 base and J by 4 bases, 6 bases remained unmatched. CDR3 size: 15 residues. Germline CDR1 and CDR2: MDHEN and SYDVKM. In nucleotides, the CDR3 is TGTGCCAGCAGTTTATTTGGCGGGAGAGGAGAGACCCAGTACTTC. This sequence encodes CASSLFGGRGETQYF.

The chain links TRBV9 to TRBJ2-3; a possible D gene is TRBD1 (6 bases). The V end lost 3 bases, the J end lost 3 bases, and 11 bases lay between the germline ends. The germline V gene has CDR1 SGDLS and CDR2 YYNGEE. This CDR3 has 14 amino acids. CDR3 protein: CASSGGRGTDTQYF. Written as DNA, the CDR3 is TGTGCCAGCAGCGGCGGAAGGGGGACAGATACGCAGTATTTT.

The chain joins TRBV30 to TRBJ2-5; TRBD2 matches 9 bases. There are 15 residues in the CDR3. The junction had 6 bases not matched to a gene; V was cut back by 0 bases and J by 4 bases. CDR1 and CDR2 (germline): GTSNPN, SVGIG (reference sequence). In DNA form, the CDR3 reads TGTGCCTGGAGTGTTGGGCTAGCGGGGTCAGAGACCCAGTACTTC. Translation: CAWSVGLAGSETQYF.

In its sample, this clone ranks as large. The chain is built from TRBV10-2 and TRBJ1-2; D may be TRBD1 (5 bases). Germline assignment: CDR1 WSHSY and CDR2 SAAADI. Trimming removed 2 bases at V and 2 bases at J, with 12 bases between. The CDR3 has 15 amino acids. CDR3: CASSEPDNLNYGYTF. The CDR3 bases are TGCGCCAGCAGTGAGCCGGACAACTTAAACTATGGCTACACCTTC.

The chain uses TRBV6-1 and TRBJ2-2; 13 bases are shared with TRBD2. CDR3 length equals 16 residues. Germline V CDR1 and CDR2: MNHNS, SASEGT. V lost 1 base, J lost 8 bases, and 4 bases stayed unmatched. The CDR3 region has the DNA TGTGCCAGCAGTGAAGAACTAGCGGGAGGGAAGGGGGAGCTGTTTTTT. This codes for CASSEELAGGKGELFF.

The CDR3 loop reads CASSFLASGDLQDTQYF. CDR3 nucleotide sequence: TGTGCCAGCAGTTTTTTGGCTAGCGGGGACCTACAAGATACGCAGTATTTT. The V and J genes are TRBV28 and TRBJ2-3; 9 nucleotides agree with TRBD2. Per the germline V gene, CDR1 is MDHEN and CDR2 is SYDVKM. Trimming cost V 3 bases and J 5 bases; bases outside gene matches: 12. This CDR3 is built from 17 residues.

The V gene is TRBV7-9, the J gene TRBJ2-7, with D perhaps TRBD1 (5 bases). The CDR3 loop spans 16 amino acids. CDR1 is SEHNR and CDR2 is FQNEAQ in the germline V gene (reference sequence). V was cut by 4 bases and J by 3 bases, with 19 bases left in between. CDR3 region: CASSSRTEDSFYEQYF. CDR3 bases: TGTGCCAGCAGCTCCCGGACGGAAGACAGCTTCTACGAGCAGTACTTC.